These T cell receptor beta chains were read from a single sample in a study of blood T cells in healthy people across ages. TCRdb fed the 5' RACE reads into MiXCR, producing one record per CDR3 protein. This table has more than 650,000 distinct CDR3 sequences, 22% appearing once. The sequenced sample consisted of blood. Receptors were obtained from a man in his sixties or seventies in good health. CDR3s include the opening cysteine and the closing phenylalanine or tryptophan. The D gene is left open where the match is weak. The size of a clone is reported for some rows only, either as once, few or many, or as a class for expanded clones.

CDR3 protein	CDR3 DNA	V gene	clone size	D gene	J gene
CASSLVQRDPPIF	TGTGCCAGCAGCTTGGTCCAGAGGGACCCCCCAATTTTC	TRBV7-8	NA	NA	TRBJ2-7
CASSRAPRSMNEQFF	TGTGCCAGCAGTAGGGCCCCCCGGTCTATGAATGAGCAGTTCTTC	TRBV6-5	few	NA	TRBJ2-1
CASTSGRVSYNEQFF	TGTGCCAGTACTAGCGGGAGGGTCTCCTACAATGAGCAGTTCTTC	TRBV7-9	few	TRBD2	TRBJ2-1
CASSLNVGQNYGYTF	TGTGCCAGCAGCTTAAACGTTGGCCAGAACTATGGCTACACCTTC	TRBV7-2	NA	NA	TRBJ1-2
CASRGGQGLETQYF	TGTGCCAGCAGAGGGGGACAGGGCCTTGAGACCCAGTACTTC	TRBV6-5	few	TRBD1	TRBJ2-5
CSARDRAANEKLFF	TGCAGTGCTAGGGACAGGGCCGCTAATGAAAAACTGTTTTTT	TRBV20-1	NA	TRBD1	TRBJ1-4
CASSLLSGRFLYGYTF	TGTGCCAGCAGCTTGCTTTCAGGTCGCTTTCTTTATGGCTACACCTTC	TRBV5-5	NA	NA	TRBJ1-2
CSSSHLSVEAFF	TGTTCCAGCAGCCACTTGAGCGTAGAGGCTTTCTTT	TRBV7-9	NA	NA	TRBJ1-1
CASSGQFTDEQFF	TGTGCCAGCAGTGGACAGTTTACGGATGAGCAGTTCTTC	TRBV2	few	NA	TRBJ2-1
CASSLNLEQETQYF	TGTGCCAGCAGCTTAAACCTGGAACAAGAGACCCAGTACTTC	TRBV7-9	few	NA	TRBJ2-5
CASSFIPVSSYNEQFF	TGTGCCAGCAGTTTTATTCCGGTGAGCTCCTACAATGAGCAGTTCTTC	TRBV12-3/TRBV12-4	many	NA	TRBJ2-1
CASSQRTGSHEQYF	TGTGCCAGCAGCCAACGGACAGGGTCCCACGAGCAGTACTTC	TRBV3-1	few	TRBD1	TRBJ2-7
CASSPQGQGGELFF	TGTGCCAGCAGCCCCCAAGGACAGGGCGGGGAGCTGTTTTTT	TRBV9	few	TRBD1	TRBJ2-2
CSASRAGELFF	TGCAGTGCTAGCAGGGCTGGGGAGCTGTTTTTT	TRBV20-1	NA	NA	TRBJ2-2
CASSENPRFSTDTQYF	TGTGCCAGCAGTGAAAACCCGCGGTTCAGCACAGATACGCAGTATTTT	TRBV25-1	NA	NA	TRBJ2-3
CASSPRPLVWYF	TGTGCCAGCTCACCACGACCCCTGGTGTGGTATTTT	TRBV18	NA	NA	TRBJ2-3
CASSLRGAHDTQYF	TGTGCCAGCAGCCTGCGGGGGGCGCATGATACGCAGTATTTT	TRBV14	NA	TRBD2	TRBJ2-3
CASRQWDRDQPQHF	TGTGCCAGCCGACAGTGGGACCGCGATCAGCCCCAGCATTTT	TRBV19	NA	NA	TRBJ1-5
CATGPGTGKLFF	TGTGCCACCGGACCCGGGACAGGAAAACTGTTTTTT	TRBV15	few	TRBD1	TRBJ1-4
CSSGLAGAETQYF	TGCAGCTCAGGATTAGCGGGAGCAGAGACCCAGTACTTC	TRBV29-1	NA	TRBD2	TRBJ2-5
CASSLRQGRETQYF	TGTGCCAGCAGTTTACGACAGGGACGGGAGACCCAGTACTTC	TRBV12-3/TRBV12-4	many	TRBD1	TRBJ2-5
CASSPEGSGNTIYF	TGTGCCAGCTCACCAGAGGGATCGGGAAACACCATATATTTT	TRBV18	few	NA	TRBJ1-3
CASGLGTGTNTEAFF	TGTGCTAGTGGTTTGGGAACCGGGACCAACACTGAAGCTTTCTTT	TRBV12-5	NA	NA	TRBJ1-1
CATSGGRGSETQYF	TGTGCCACCAGTGGTGGCAGGGGTTCGGAGACCCAGTACTTC	TRBV24-1	NA	NA	TRBJ2-5
CASKGSGGISTDTQYF	TGTGCCAGCAAGGGGAGCGGGGGTATCAGCACAGATACGCAGTATTTT	TRBV3-1	few	TRBD2	TRBJ2-3
CASSHISDSGANVLTF	TGCGCCAGCAGCCACATTTCAGACTCTGGGGCCAACGTCCTGACTTTC	TRBV4-1	few	NA	TRBJ2-6
CASSFNSVYDYTF	TGTGCCAGCAGTTTCAACAGCGTATATGACTACACCTTC	TRBV12-3/TRBV12-4	NA	NA	TRBJ1-2
CSVEVSRDRVVGEQYF	TGCAGCGTTGAAGTTTCTAGGGACAGGGTCGTGGGCGAGCAGTACTTC	TRBV29-1	NA	TRBD1	TRBJ2-7
CASSVSPSTDTQYF	TGTGCCAGCAGCGTGTCCCCTAGCACAGATACGCAGTATTTT	TRBV9	NA	NA	TRBJ2-3
CSVPGTEETQYF	TGCAGCGTACCCGGGACAGAAGAGACCCAGTACTTC	TRBV29-1	NA	TRBD1	TRBJ2-5
CASSYGAGANNSPLHF	TGTGCCAGCAGTTACGGGGCAGGGGCGAATAATTCACCCCTCCACTTT	TRBV6-5	few	NA	TRBJ1-6
CASSQPLDDSTGELFF	TGCGCCAGCAGCCAACCACTCGACGACTCAACCGGGGAGCTGTTTTTT	TRBV4-3	NA	NA	TRBJ2-2